The clone carrying this TCR beta chain was detected a few times. The target antigen is unknown. The data stem from a study of cytomegalovirus exposure and HLA in healthy donors. Germline CDR1 is SQVTM and CDR2 is ANQGSEA. V gave up 2 bases and J gave up 7 bases; unmatched junction bases: 4. The CDR3 is 14 residues long. Study outcomes and limitations: It was reportedly the case that the classifier diagnosed cytomegalovirus status with high specificity and sensitivity. A subsequent analysis found that TCR clusters from the first cohort also tended to co-occur in the 120 or so validation repertoires, with about 94% of cluster scores above 0. Most TCR sequences were uncommon, yet certain public TCRs appeared in many donors. A few CMV-associated chains proved CMV antigen-specific in vitro.

The protocol was immunoSEQ multiplex PCR, while the TCRdb copy is restricted to in-frame clones and leaves out a portion. The sample shows approximately 150,000 clones, approximately 81% of them seen only once. The sequence was obtained from a young man in good health and CMV-seropositive. The chain links TRBV29-1 to TRBJ2-2; the match to TRBD2 covers 10 bases. What was sequenced was PBMCs. In DNA, the CDR3 is TGCAGCGTTGAAACTAGCGGGAAAGGCGGGGAGCTGTTTTTT. It specifies CSVETSGKGGELFF.